The rows below give T cell receptor beta chains drawn from one sample of a study of T cell responses to AZD1222 COVID-19 vaccine. This table comes from immunoSEQ multiplex PCR, and its TCRdb copy is limited to in-frame clones, with some not included. The table has approximately 92,000 clones, about 85% seen once. The source was peripheral blood, collected on day 0 of AZD1222 vaccination. These TCRs come from an adult in good health. Each CDR3 is given with its conserved first and last residue. A D gene is named only where the DNA matches it firmly. The listing skips clone size in some rows; elsewhere it reads once, few, many or a size class.

CDR3 length: 15
clone size: few
V gene: TRBV19
J gene: TRBJ1-2
D gene: NA
CDR3 protein: CASSTRTPGNYGYTF
CDR3 DNA: TGTGCCAGTAGTACCAGGACCCCTGGGAACTATGGCTACACCTTC

CDR3 length: 13
clone size: NA
V gene: TRBV19
J gene: TRBJ1-1
D gene: NA
CDR3 protein: CASASTFDTEAFF
CDR3 DNA: TGTGCCAGTGCTTCAACATTCGACACTGAAGCTTTCTTT

CDR3 length: 13
clone size: NA
V gene: TRBV4-3
J gene: TRBJ2-7
D gene: TRBD1
CDR3 protein: CASRGDRGYEQYF
CDR3 DNA: TGCGCCAGCAGGGGGGACAGGGGATACGAGCAGTACTTC

CDR3 length: 15
clone size: NA
V gene: TRBV27
J gene: TRBJ2-7
D gene: TRBD1
CDR3 protein: CASSPSDRGRYEQYF
CDR3 DNA: TGTGCCAGCAGTCCTTCGGACAGGGGGCGCTACGAGCAGTACTTC

CDR3 length: 12
clone size: once
V gene: TRBV27
J gene: TRBJ1-4
D gene: NA
CDR3 protein: CASSHPGGVLFF
CDR3 DNA: TGTGCCAGCAGTCACCCCGGCGGAGTACTGTTTTTT

CDR3 length: 14
clone size: NA
V gene: TRBV19
J gene: TRBJ2-2
D gene: NA
CDR3 protein: CASSLTRSIQELFF
CDR3 DNA: TGTGCCAGTAGTTTGACCCGCTCTATACAGGAGCTGTTTTTT

CDR3 length: 11
clone size: NA
V gene: TRBV21-1
J gene: TRBJ1-2
D gene: NA
CDR3 protein: CASSGHHGYTF
CDR3 DNA: TGTGCCAGCAGCGGACATCACGGCTACACCTTC

CDR3 length: 15
clone size: NA
V gene: TRBV25-1
J gene: TRBJ1-2
D gene: NA
CDR3 protein: CATTGPNAGARGYTF
CDR3 DNA: TGTGCCACCACTGGACCGAATGCAGGGGCACGGGGCTACACCTTC

CDR3 length: 15
clone size: once
V gene: TRBV24-1
J gene: TRBJ1-5
D gene: TRBD1
CDR3 protein: CATSEGTGGDQPQHF
CDR3 DNA: TGTGCCACCAGTGAGGGGACAGGGGGCGATCAGCCCCAGCATTTT

CDR3 length: 14
clone size: once
V gene: TRBV27
J gene: TRBJ1-6
D gene: TRBD1
CDR3 protein: CASSMTGGSSPLHF
CDR3 DNA: TGTGCCAGCAGTATGACAGGGGGAAGTTCACCCCTCCACTTT

CDR3 length: 15
clone size: NA
V gene: TRBV2
J gene: TRBJ2-7
D gene: TRBD2
CDR3 protein: CASSGGGDHSYEQYF
CDR3 DNA: TGTGCCAGCAGTGGGGGAGGGGACCATTCCTACGAGCAGTACTTC

CDR3 length: 13
clone size: medium-sized
V gene: TRBV12-3/TRBV12-4
J gene: TRBJ2-2
D gene: NA
CDR3 protein: CASSSPPAGELFF
CDR3 DNA: TGTGCCAGCAGTTCGCCGCCGGCCGGGGAGCTGTTTTTT

CDR3 length: 12
clone size: NA
V gene: TRBV11-2
J gene: TRBJ2-5
D gene: NA
CDR3 protein: CASSPLEETQYF
CDR3 DNA: TGTGCCAGCAGCCCCCTCGAAGAGACCCAGTACTTC

CDR3 length: 13
clone size: NA
V gene: TRBV12-3/TRBV12-4
J gene: TRBJ1-2
D gene: NA
CDR3 protein: CASSRPFDYGYTF
CDR3 DNA: TGTGCCAGCAGCCGCCCTTTTGATTATGGCTACACCTTC

CDR3 length: 15
clone size: NA
V gene: TRBV5-1
J gene: TRBJ2-5
D gene: NA
CDR3 protein: CASSLGGSPGETQYF
CDR3 DNA: TGTGCCAGCAGCTTGGGAGGATCCCCGGGGGAGACCCAGTACTTC

CDR3 length: 13
clone size: NA
V gene: TRBV10-3
J gene: TRBJ1-1
D gene: TRBD1
CDR3 protein: CAISLGTGTEAFF
CDR3 DNA: TGTGCCATCAGCCTAGGGACAGGCACTGAAGCTTTCTTT

CDR3 length: 15
clone size: NA
V gene: TRBV3-1/TRBV3-2
J gene: TRBJ1-3
D gene: NA
CDR3 protein: CASSFTGASGNTIYF
CDR3 DNA: TGTGCCAGCAGCTTTACGGGAGCATCTGGAAACACCATATATTTT

CDR3 length: 13
clone size: NA
V gene: TRBV12-3/TRBV12-4
J gene: TRBJ2-1
D gene: NA
CDR3 protein: CASSRSPSPEQFF
CDR3 DNA: TGTGCCAGCAGCCGAAGTCCCTCCCCTGAGCAGTTCTTC

CDR3 length: 13
clone size: once
V gene: TRBV27
J gene: TRBJ2-7
D gene: TRBD1
CDR3 protein: CASAGQGAREQYF
CDR3 DNA: TGTGCCAGCGCCGGACAGGGGGCGAGGGAGCAGTACTTC

CDR3 length: 14
clone size: NA
V gene: TRBV5-8
J gene: TRBJ2-1
D gene: TRBD2
CDR3 protein: CASSLGLGVDEQFF
CDR3 DNA: TGTGCCAGCAGCCTGGGACTAGGTGTCGATGAGCAGTTCTTC

CDR3 length: 14
clone size: NA
V gene: TRBV5-4
J gene: TRBJ1-2
D gene: NA
CDR3 protein: CASSLTGKNYGYTF
CDR3 DNA: TGTGCCAGCAGCCTTACAGGGAAAAACTACGGCTACACCTTC

CDR3 length: 15
clone size: NA
V gene: TRBV10-3
J gene: TRBJ1-4
D gene: NA
CDR3 protein: CAISVSMGGTEKLFF
CDR3 DNA: TGTGCCATCAGTGTTTCTATGGGAGGAACAGAAAAACTGTTTTTT

CDR3 length: 15
clone size: NA
V gene: TRBV5-6
J gene: TRBJ1-4
D gene: NA
CDR3 protein: CASSFGLNGGEKLFF
CDR3 DNA: TGTGCCAGCAGCTTCGGACTCAATGGGGGTGAAAAACTGTTTTTT

CDR3 length: 15
clone size: NA
V gene: TRBV11-3
J gene: TRBJ2-5
D gene: TRBD2
CDR3 protein: CASRSGGPGEETQYF
CDR3 DNA: TGTGCCAGCAGATCGGGAGGGCCGGGGGAAGAGACCCAGTACTTC

CDR3 length: 15
clone size: few
V gene: TRBV7-3
J gene: TRBJ1-1
D gene: TRBD1
CDR3 protein: CASSPTGGPGTEAFF
CDR3 DNA: TGTGCCAGCAGCCCGACAGGGGGGCCGGGGACTGAAGCTTTCTTT

CDR3 length: 13
clone size: NA
V gene: TRBV16
J gene: TRBJ2-1
D gene: NA
CDR3 protein: CASTAGPMYEQFF
CDR3 DNA: TGTGCCAGCACGGCGGGACCTATGTATGAGCAGTTCTTC

CDR3 length: 14
clone size: NA
V gene: TRBV6-2/TRBV6-3
J gene: TRBJ1-2
D gene: NA
CDR3 protein: CASNPGSWGYGYTF
CDR3 DNA: TGTGCCAGCAACCCAGGGTCTTGGGGCTATGGCTACACCTTC

CDR3 length: 14
clone size: few
V gene: TRBV7-2
J gene: TRBJ1-4
D gene: TRBD1
CDR3 protein: CASSLNRGNEKLFF
CDR3 DNA: TGTGCCAGCAGCTTAAACAGGGGAAATGAAAAACTGTTTTTT

CDR3 length: 15
clone size: NA
V gene: TRBV7-2
J gene: TRBJ2-1
D gene: NA
CDR3 protein: CASSSYTMGVNEQFF
CDR3 DNA: TGTGCCAGCAGCTCATATACGATGGGCGTTAATGAGCAGTTCTTC

CDR3 length: 13
clone size: NA
V gene: TRBV9
J gene: TRBJ1-1
D gene: NA
CDR3 protein: CASSEALSTEAFF
CDR3 DNA: TGTGCCAGCAGCGAGGCATTGAGCACTGAAGCTTTCTTT

CDR3 length: 17
clone size: NA
V gene: TRBV4-3
J gene: TRBJ2-2
D gene: NA
CDR3 protein: CASSQDRSGGASGELFF
CDR3 DNA: TGCGCCAGCAGCCAAGATAGAAGTGGGGGGGCCTCCGGGGAGCTGTTTTTT

CDR3 length: 15
clone size: NA
V gene: TRBV4-2
J gene: TRBJ1-5
D gene: NA
CDR3 protein: CASSQDGGPTQPQHF
CDR3 DNA: TGTGCCAGCAGCCAAGATGGGGGACCCACTCAGCCCCAGCATTTT

CDR3 length: 17
clone size: NA
V gene: TRBV27
J gene: TRBJ2-1
D gene: NA
CDR3 protein: CASSPLASEIYYNEQFF
CDR3 DNA: TGTGCCAGCAGCCCCCTGGCTAGCGAGATATACTACAATGAGCAGTTCTTC

CDR3 length: 12
clone size: NA
V gene: TRBV2
J gene: TRBJ2-5
D gene: NA
CDR3 protein: CASRKGVETQYF
CDR3 DNA: TGTGCCAGCAGGAAAGGTGTGGAGACCCAGTACTTC

CDR3 length: 14
clone size: NA
V gene: TRBV7-2
J gene: TRBJ1-2
D gene: TRBD1
CDR3 protein: CASSSDRGQDGYTF
CDR3 DNA: TGTGCCAGCAGCTCAGACAGGGGGCAGGATGGCTACACCTTC

CDR3 length: 15
clone size: NA
V gene: TRBV29-1
J gene: TRBJ1-1
D gene: TRBD1
CDR3 protein: CSVEGGDRPNTEAFF
CDR3 DNA: TGCAGCGTTGAAGGGGGGGACAGACCGAACACTGAAGCTTTCTTT

CDR3 length: 15
clone size: NA
V gene: TRBV5-1
J gene: TRBJ2-3
D gene: NA
CDR3 protein: CASSQTFGDPLAQYF
CDR3 DNA: TGTGCCAGCAGCCAGACCTTCGGGGACCCCCTAGCGCAGTATTTT

CDR3 length: 11
clone size: NA
V gene: TRBV25-1
J gene: TRBJ1-1
D gene: NA
CDR3 protein: CASSDHTEAFF
CDR3 DNA: TGTGCCAGCAGTGACCATACTGAAGCTTTCTTT

CDR3 length: 13
clone size: few
V gene: TRBV30
J gene: TRBJ1-3
D gene: NA
CDR3 protein: CAWGREGGNTIYF
CDR3 DNA: TGTGCCTGGGGCAGGGAAGGTGGAAACACCATATATTTT

CDR3 length: 16
clone size: NA
V gene: TRBV4-3
J gene: TRBJ2-7
D gene: TRBD1
CDR3 protein: CASSQGRETGTYEQYF
CDR3 DNA: TGCGCCAGCAGCCAAGGTCGCGAGACAGGGACCTACGAGCAGTACTTC

CDR3 length: 15
clone size: NA
V gene: TRBV6-5
J gene: TRBJ2-7
D gene: NA
CDR3 protein: CASSYRGVLSYEQYF
CDR3 DNA: TGTGCCAGCAGTTACCGCGGGGTTCTCTCCTACGAGCAGTACTTC

CDR3 length: 14
clone size: NA
V gene: TRBV9
J gene: TRBJ2-5
D gene: NA
CDR3 protein: CASSVGTSKETQYF
CDR3 DNA: TGTGCCAGCAGCGTAGGCACTAGCAAAGAGACCCAGTACTTC

CDR3 length: 16
clone size: NA
V gene: TRBV19
J gene: TRBJ1-3
D gene: TRBD1
CDR3 protein: CASSIRAGGSGNTIYF
CDR3 DNA: TGTGCCAGTAGTATAAGGGCAGGGGGCTCTGGAAACACCATATATTTT

CDR3 length: 12
clone size: NA
V gene: TRBV15
J gene: TRBJ1-5
D gene: NA
CDR3 protein: CATSRADQPQHF
CDR3 DNA: TGTGCCACCAGCAGAGCGGATCAGCCCCAGCATTTT

CDR3 length: 15
clone size: NA
V gene: TRBV5-1
J gene: TRBJ2-5
D gene: NA
CDR3 protein: CASSLYGGYQETQYF
CDR3 DNA: TGCGCCAGCAGCTTATACGGGGGTTACCAAGAGACCCAGTACTTC